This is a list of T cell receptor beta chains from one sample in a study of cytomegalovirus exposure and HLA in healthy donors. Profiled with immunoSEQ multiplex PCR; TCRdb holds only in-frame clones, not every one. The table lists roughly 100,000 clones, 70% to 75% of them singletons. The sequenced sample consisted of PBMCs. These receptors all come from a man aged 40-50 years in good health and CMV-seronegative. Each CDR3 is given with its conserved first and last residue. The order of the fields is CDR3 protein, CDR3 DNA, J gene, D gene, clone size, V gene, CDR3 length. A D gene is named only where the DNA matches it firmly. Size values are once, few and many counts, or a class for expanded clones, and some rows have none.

CDR3: CASSWPSPGGVILNQPQHF; DNA: TGCGCCAGCAGCTGGCCGTCGCCAGGGGGCGTCATACTCAATCAGCCCCAGCATTTT; J: TRBJ1-5; D: TRBD1; size: -; V: TRBV5-1; length: 19
CDR3: CASSHQVPSYTF; DNA: TGTGCCAGCAGCCATCAGGTGCCGAGCTACACCTTC; J: TRBJ1-2; D: -; size: few; V: TRBV21-1; length: 12
CDR3: CASSRGREEFF; DNA: TGTGCCAGCAGCAGGGGCAGGGAGGAGTTCTTC; J: TRBJ2-1; D: -; size: once; V: TRBV7-2; length: 11
CDR3: CAIHRGDGNQPQHF; DNA: TGTGCCATCCACAGGGGGGACGGCAATCAGCCCCAGCATTTT; J: TRBJ1-5; D: TRBD1; size: -; V: TRBV6-6; length: 14
CDR3: CASSLTGVDEQFF; DNA: TGTGCCAGCAGCTTAACAGGGGTTGATGAGCAGTTCTTC; J: TRBJ2-1; D: -; size: -; V: TRBV7-3; length: 13
CDR3: CASSPDRGLAKNIQYF; DNA: TGTGCCAGCAGCCCCGATCGGGGACTAGCCAAAAACATTCAGTACTTC; J: TRBJ2-4; D: -; size: -; V: TRBV7-2; length: 16
CDR3: CAIGNGSAYEQYF; DNA: TGTGCCATCGGGAACGGGAGCGCGTACGAGCAGTACTTC; J: TRBJ2-7; D: -; size: -; V: TRBV10-3; length: 13
CDR3: CASSRSGQGSYEQYF; DNA: TGTGCCAGCAGCCGATCGGGACAGGGAAGCTACGAGCAGTACTTC; J: TRBJ2-7; D: TRBD1; size: few; V: TRBV7-9; length: 15
CDR3: CASSLVQGRGETQYF; DNA: TGCGCCAGCAGCTTGGTGCAGGGTAGGGGAGAGACCCAGTACTTC; J: TRBJ2-5; D: -; size: -; V: TRBV5-1; length: 15
CDR3: CASSSGSWQFF; DNA: TGTGCCAGCAGTTCGGGGTCGTGGCAGTTCTTC; J: TRBJ2-1; D: -; size: -; V: TRBV6-5; length: 11
CDR3: CSSSLVTSGVDEQYF; DNA: TGTTCCAGCAGCTTAGTGACTAGCGGGGTCGACGAGCAGTACTTC; J: TRBJ2-7; D: TRBD2; size: few; V: TRBV7-9; length: 15
CDR3: CASSQDSTYEQYF; DNA: TGTGCCAGCAGCCAGGACAGTACCTACGAGCAGTACTTC; J: TRBJ2-7; D: -; size: -; V: TRBV5-8; length: 13
CDR3: CASSQDPGGRETQYF; DNA: TGTGCCAGCAGCCAAGATCCGGGGGGCAGAGAGACCCAGTACTTC; J: TRBJ2-5; D: -; size: -; V: TRBV4-2; length: 15